A single sample gave rise to the 10 T cell receptor beta chains below, sequenced in a study of blood T cell repertoires in COVID-19. Clones were sequenced by immunoSEQ multiplex PCR, and TCRdb holds only the in-frame ones, with some missing. The data show under 200,000 clones, nearly 90% seen once. The sample consisted of peripheral blood. The receptors stem from a man aged 55 to 70 with active or convalescent COVID-19.

The genes are TRBV19 and TRBJ2-1, with 9 nucleotides matching TRBD2. Per germline, CDR1 LNHDA and CDR2 SQIVND (reference sequence). CDR3 length equals 15 residues. After removal of 4 bases from V and 6 bases from J, the junction contained 7 bases not matched to a gene. The chain's CDR3 is CASSRAGGPGNEQFF. As DNA, the CDR3 is TGTGCCAGTAGTAGGGCGGGGGGGCCAGGCAATGAGCAGTTCTTC.

The rearrangement links TRBV6-5 to TRBJ2-3; 8 bases align to TRBD1. CDR1 is MNHEY, CDR2 SVGAGI, per germline. The CDR3 has 14 residues. V dropped 6 bases and J dropped 6; count of bases not matched to a gene: 8. The CDR3 spells CASRRDRTADTQYF. The CDR3 nucleotides are TGTGCCAGCAGAAGGGACAGGACCGCGGATACGCAGTATTTT.

The rearrangement uses TRBV5-1 and TRBJ2-1; D gene unclear. V lost 2 bases to trimming and J lost 0 bases, with 6 bases between them. This CDR3 spans 14 amino acids. Germline CDR1 and CDR2: SGHRS and YFSETQ. The chain's CDR3 is CASSLSGSYNEQFF. The CDR3 DNA follows: TGCGCCAGCAGCTTATCGGGCTCCTACAATGAGCAGTTCTTC.

This clone has at least ten counts. The chain uses TRBV29-1 and TRBJ2-5; the match to TRBD2 covers 7 bases. The CDR3 contains 12 residues. Trimming cost V 4 bases and J 7 bases; bases outside gene matches: 6. Germline V gives CDR1 SQVTM, CDR2 ANQGSEA. In DNA, the CDR3 is TGCAGCGTTGTGGTCACGGGGGGGACCCAGTACTTC. This encodes CSVVVTGGTQYF.

The chain is built from TRBV19 and TRBJ1-5; 10 bases line up with TRBD1. The CDR3 has 15 residues. Germline trimming cut 4 bases from V and 5 bases from J; bases unmatched to any gene: 5. Germline V gives CDR1 LNHDA, CDR2 SQIVND (reference sequence). For the CDR3, the DNA is TGTGCCAGTAGTAGGGACAGGGGACTGTATCAGCCCCAGCATTTT. It is translated as CASSRDRGLYQPQHF.

As concerns this clone: At one end the junction does not follow the germline gene, possibly because of a read error. The rearrangement joins TRBV11-3 to TRBJ2-2, with 7 nucleotides matching TRBD1. This CDR3 comprises 14 residues. From germline, CDR1 is SGHNT and CDR2 YENEEA. In DNA form, the CDR3 reads TGTGCCAGCAGCCAAGACAGGGAGCACCGGGGAGCTGTTTTT. The encoded protein is CASSQDREHRGAVF.

This chain joins TRBV2 and TRBJ2-7; D is unresolved. The CDR3 length is 14 residues. V lost 3 bases and J 4 bases, leaving 13 bases between the germline ends. Per germline, CDR1 SNHLY and CDR2 FYNNEI. The CDR3 region is CASSDSPLRYEQYF. CDR3 sequence (DNA): TGTGCCAGCAGTGACTCCCCCCTCCGGTACGAGCAGTACTTC.

The genes are TRBV30 and TRBJ2-1, with 10 bases lining up with TRBD2. CDR3 length equals 15 residues. Germline V CDR1 and CDR2: GTSNPN, SVGIG (reference sequence). After removal of 1 base from V and 5 bases from J, the junction contained 5 bases not matched to a gene. DNA for the CDR3: TGTGCCTGGAGTGGCTCAACTAGCGGGGACAATGAGCAGTTCTTC. The encoded protein is CAWSGSTSGDNEQFF.

The chain has TRBV15 and TRBJ2-7, with a weak D call TRBD1 (6 bases). CDR3 length: 16 amino acids. Germline V gives CDR1 LNHNV, CDR2 YYDKDF (reference sequence). The ends were cut back, 0 bases at V and 6 bases at J, with 18 bases in the middle. The chain's CDR3 is CATSRDAAGEVAEQYF. CDR3 DNA sequence: TGTGCCACCAGCAGAGATGCGGCAGGGGAAGTCGCCGAGCAGTACTTC. Drawing the rest from reference TRBV15 and TRBJ2-7, the complete variable domain is DAMVIQNPRYQVTQFGKPVTLSCSQTLNHNVMYWYQQKSSQAPKLLFHYYDKDFNNEADTPDNFQSRRPNTSFCFLDIRSPGLGDTAMYLCATSRDAAGEVAEQYFGPGTRLTVT.

The chain combines TRBV27 with TRBJ1-6, with a weak D call TRBD1 (5 bases). Trimming left V 7 bases short and J 7 bases short, with 8 bases between. CDR1 and CDR2 (germline): MNHEY, SMNVEV (reference sequence). The CDR3 is made up of 12 amino acids. The CDR3 DNA reads as TGTGCCAGCAAAACAGGAAATTCACCCCTCCACTTT. This gives the protein CASKTGNSPLHF.